This TCR beta chain was documented in a study of blood T cell repertoires in COVID-19. Trimming removed 10 bases from V and 4 bases from J, with 19 bases in between. The CDR3 loop spans 15 amino acids. Germline loops: CDR1 MRHNA, CDR2 SNTAGT. Some clones are missing from TCRdb's copy, which holds only in-frame ones; the method was immunoSEQ multiplex PCR. The sample contains under 250,000 clones, roughly 85% of which appear only once. This chain joins TRBV6-4 and TRBJ1-4; tentatively, D is TRBD1 (5 bases). Source material: PBMCs or T cells enriched from blood (not recorded which). This sequence originates from a woman aged 50 to 65 with acute COVID-19. CDR3 sequence reads: CATPRVGLSNEKLFF. DNA of the CDR3: TGTGCCACCCCACGAGTGGGGCTTAGTAATGAAAAACTGTTTTTT.